The sequence of this T cell receptor (beta chain) was determined in a study of shared clonotypes between healthy human individuals (dated by TCRdb to the early 2020s). Context from the whole study: The cohort included three men and two women between 18 and 49 years of age. For each donor, CD4 naive and CD4 memory were each given three plates, CD8 naive was given two plates, and CD8 memory was given one plate. The study deeply sequenced blood TCR repertoires of roughly five healthy adults to estimate repertoire size and the extent of clonotype sharing between individuals. Libraries were prepared and TCR repertoires were sequenced by different laboratories using diverse techniques, in order to increase sequencing depth and limit assay-specific biases. Between about 0.8 and 8.9 billion PBMCs per donor were obtained by leukapheresis. Overall study results and their limits: Because the study included only a small number of donors, the genetic and exposure-history diversity represented was limited. Compared with non-shared clonotypes, the clonotypes found in all four sorted-subset donors had higher generation probabilities. When a handful of donors were compared, the shared fraction of clonotypes was 5% to 6.5% for naive CD4, about 4% for naive CD8, 2.3% for memory CD4, and 0.35% to 0.4% for memory CD8. Only blood was sampled, and tissue TCR repertoires likely differ from those in blood. Larger estimated clonotype richness was generally found for naive subsets than for memory subsets. Rarefaction of sorted-subset datasets indicated incomplete sequencing despite the large sequencing depth. Based on pairwise subsampling, the degree of clonotype sharing among donors was expected to be affected by sequencing depth.

For CDR1 and CDR2, the germline V gene lists SGHRS and YFSETQ. Measured from the cysteine to the phenylalanine, the CDR3 is 15 residues long. The CDR3 DNA has 45 bases and is translated from base 1. The junction shows trimming of 3 bases on V and 2 bases on J, and the gene matches do not reach 6 bases of it. Using the deep immunoSEQ assay, TCR CDR3 regions were amplified from genomic DNA by multiplex PCR. For each cell subset, the extracted genomic DNA was distributed evenly across all wells of several immunoSEQ 96-well plates, and each plate served as one replicate. For sorted subsets, around 0.2 ug of genomic DNA, equivalent to around 29,000 T cell genomes, went into each replicate PCR. Purified libraries were measured with a Qubit 3.0 fluorometer, size-checked on a Bioanalyzer 2100, and measured again with the KAPA Library Quantification kit. Each immunoSEQ 96-well plate was sequenced on its own single-read 150-cycle Illumina NextSeq 550 flow cell. In the paper's pipeline: Because only junctional sequences without quality scores were contained in the immunoSEQ output, filtering matching that applied to full-length reads could not be performed. Sequences were annotated with PyIR, a Python wrapper for IgBLAST v1.9, using IMGT germline references to assign V/J genes and CDR3. Reads were filtered out if the reads had weak V/J assignments (E-value above 1e-6), no CDR3, stop codons, out-of-frame junctions, or ambiguous translated residues. V3J clonotypes were defined as sequences sharing the same inferred V gene, J gene, and CDR3 amino acid sequence. The percentage overlap between two repertoires was calculated by dividing the number of shared unique clonotypes by the size of the smaller repertoire. Repertoire richness was assessed with RTK rarefaction, the Chao1 estimator, and Recon v2.1 estimates of unobserved clonotypes. Generation probabilities were computed with OLGA for all TCRbeta clonotypes obtained by the gDNA method from four donors. TCRdb re-hosts the immuneACCESS table, in-frame sequences only. Its copies lack some clones; in the studies checked, an unresolved V gene accounts for under half of them, and the cause for the rest is not known. D and trimming were read from the DNA, whereas the V and J calls and clone size are those reported in that table. Within this sample are hundreds of thousands of clones, with around 96% of them counted one time only. The ten largest clones take up 0.05% to 0.07% of the sample.

Donors were healthy HIV-negative adults with no recently reported acute infections or vaccinations. Every donor was a Caucasian adult residing in Nashville, Tennessee, USA. CD4+ T cells were enriched through magnetic negative selection, after which naive cells were positively selected on CD45RA and the remaining negative fraction served as the memory subset. Blood was obtained by leukapheresis, after which PBMCs were separated by Ficoll-Histopaque density gradient centrifugation and cryopreserved in liquid nitrogen vapor phase. Analytical flow cytometry was used to check the purity and quantity of each magnetically sorted T cell population. From each sorted fraction, genomic DNA was isolated and quantified by UV absorbance on a Nanodrop 2000c. Worth noting for this clone: Its antigen has not been determined. Base qualities were left out, and no much larger clone turns up one base away.

The chain is encoded by TRBV5-1 joined to TRBJ1-2, with 8 central nucleotides matching TRBD1. The sample consisted of naive CD4+ T cells sorted from blood. Per the publication, the cell subset or site label means: CD45RA+ positively selected. This clonotype was sampled from a woman in her twenties or thirties in good health. The CDR3: CASSSRQGINYGYTF. The nucleotides are TGCGCCAGCAGCTCGCGACAGGGGATAAACTATGGCTACACCTTC.